The 29 T cell receptor beta chains given below trace back to one sample, sequenced in a study of T cells in Graves' hyperthyroidism and ophthalmopathy. Template material for amplifying TCR beta CDR3 regions consisted of RNA transcripts. First-round RT-PCR targeting the TCR CDR3 was performed with the HTBI primer set. TCRdb ran MiXCR on the multiplex PCR reads and lists one entry per CDR3 protein. The table lists some 250,000 distinct CDR3 sequences, about 15% of them singletons. Sequenced sample: blood. These receptors all come from a woman aged 40 to 55 with Graves' hyperthyroidism that later progressed to Graves' ophthalmopathy.

The chain employs TRBV5-8 and TRBJ2-2, with 10 positions matching TRBD2. This CDR3 comprises 15 residues. J gave up 6 bases and V 5 bases, and 7 bases lay outside the gene matches. From germline, CDR1 is SGHTS and CDR2 YDEGEE. The CDR3 is CASRSGLAAPGELFF. Here the CDR3 DNA reads TGTGCCAGCAGATCTGGACTAGCGGCCCCCGGGGAGCTGTTTTTT.

This clonotype was counted ten times or more. The CDR3 region is CASSSGFYSYNEQFF. CDR3 sequence (DNA): TGTGCCAGCAGCTCTGGCTTTTACTCCTACAATGAGCAGTTCTTC. This chain links TRBV9 with TRBJ2-1, with no clear D. CDR1 and CDR2 (germline): SGDLS, YYNGEE. V was shortened by 4 bases and J by 0 bases, with 11 bases between the two germline ends. The CDR3 spans 15 residues. The variable domain in full, completed from reference TRBV9 and TRBJ2-1, reads DSGVTQTPKHLITATGQRVTLRCSPRSGDLSVYWYQQSLDQGLQFLIQYYNGEERAKGNILERFSAQQFPDLHSELNLSSLELGDSALYFCASSSGFYSYNEQFFGPGTRLTVL.

This clonotype has only a few counts. This chain uses TRBV19 with TRBJ2-1; TRBD1 matches 7 bases. The germline CDR1 and CDR2 sequences are LNHDA and SQIVND (reference sequence). With V trimmed by 3 bases and J by 4 bases, 12 bases remained unmatched. The CDR3 covers 17 residues. CDR3 region: CASSINPGQTNYNEQFF. The CDR3, as DNA: TGTGCCAGTAGTATTAACCCGGGACAGACCAATTACAATGAGCAGTTCTTC.

The chain links TRBV5-1 to TRBJ2-3; TRBD2 agrees at 8 bases. This CDR3 contains 16 residues. V trimming: 3 bases; J trimming: 5 bases; junction bases outside the gene matches: 11. Germline assignment: CDR1 SGHRS and CDR2 YFSETQ. The CDR3 sequence: CASSSTAGAGQDTQYF. The CDR3 region has the DNA TGCGCCAGCAGCTCTACAGCGGGAGCCGGGCAAGATACGCAGTATTTT.

The genes are TRBV20-1 and TRBJ2-4; D is possibly TRBD1 (6 bases). V was shortened by 4 bases and J by 1 base, with 14 bases between the two germline ends. Germline assignment: CDR1 DFQATT and CDR2 SNEGSKA (reference sequence). The CDR3 length is 15 residues. CDR3 sequence reads: CSANGKGQAKNIQYF. CDR3 DNA sequence: TGCAGTGCTAACGGAAAAGGACAGGCCAAAAACATTCAGTACTTC.

This clonotype was seen ten or more times. The chain recombines TRBV19 with TRBJ2-3; D uncertain. V was pared by 1 base and J by 0 bases, with 8 bases between. CDR1 is LNHDA, CDR2 SQIVND, per germline (reference sequence). The CDR3 is made up of 15 amino acids. The CDR3 DNA sequence: TGTGCCAGTAGTATAGGAGGTCTCAGCACAGATACGCAGTATTTT. Protein: CASSIGGLSTDTQYF.

J is TRBJ2-7 and V is TRBV7-8; a possible D gene is TRBD2 (6 bases). The CDR3 consists of 16 residues. The V gene lost 1 base and the J gene lost 0 bases, with 13 bases spanning the gap. The V gene's germline CDR1 is SGHVS and CDR2 FQNEAQ. The CDR3 region has the DNA TGTGCCAGCAGCTTAGGATGGGGGAGGAGCTCCTACGAGCAGTACTTC. Translation: CASSLGWGRSSYEQYF.

Many counts were recorded for this clonotype. The chain has TRBV5-4 and TRBJ1-4; unclear D gene. The CDR3 loop spans 14 amino acids. In germline, CDR1 is SGHNT, CDR2 YYREEE (reference sequence). Trimming stripped 0 bases from V and 7 bases from J, with 10 bases between. CDR3 in DNA: TGTGCCAGCAGCTTGGAGGGTAAAAGTGAAAAACTGTTTTTT. It translates to CASSLEGKSEKLFF. Combining the CDR3 with reference TRBV5-4 and TRBJ1-4 gives the whole variable domain ETGVTQSPTHLIKTRGQQVTLRCSSQSGHNTVSWYQQALGQGPQFIFQYYREEENGRGNFPPRFSGLQFPNYSSELNVNALELDDSALYLCASSLEGKSEKLFFGSGTQLSVL.

The table lists this clonotype with many counts. The chain has TRBV18 and TRBJ2-1; a possible D gene is TRBD1 (6 bases). V was trimmed by 4 bases and J by 5 bases, leaving 9 bases between them. In germline, CDR1 is KGHSH, CDR2 LQKENI. This CDR3 has 13 amino acids. CDR3 sequence reads: CASSQGEDNEQFF. CDR3 in DNA: TGTGCCAGCTCACAGGGGGAAGACAATGAGCAGTTCTTC.

As regards this clonotype: Being one base from a much bigger clone, this may be a read error. This chain connects TRBV28 to TRBJ1-4; the match to TRBD1 covers 7 bases. Germline-derived CDR1 and CDR2 are MDHEN and SYDVKM. The length of the CDR3 is 17 residues. V dropped 5 bases and J dropped 5; count of bases not matched to a gene: 14. CDR3 sequence reads: CASSLLPDRMRNEKLFF. In DNA form, the CDR3 reads TGTGCCAGCAGTCTACTTCCGGACAGGATGCGAAATGAAAAACTGTTTTTT.

This clonotype appeared a few times. The rearrangement uses TRBV3-1 and TRBJ2-3; D is possibly TRBD2 (5 bases). The CDR3 extends over 17 amino acids. Trimming took off 0 bases at V and 2 bases at J, with 15 bases between the two ends. Germline CDR1 LGHDT, CDR2 YNNKEL (reference sequence). The CDR3 region is CASSQEGRGRATDTQYF. Written as DNA, the CDR3 is TGTGCCAGCAGCCAAGAAGGGAGAGGGAGAGCCACAGATACGCAGTATTTT.

This clonotype was found many times. V gene TRBV12-3 or TRBV12-4 combines with J gene TRBJ2-1, with 7 bases identical to TRBD2. V lost 2 bases to trimming and J lost 8 bases; unmatched junction nucleotides: 6. The CDR3 length is 14 residues. The CDR3 here is CASSLRGSGYEQFF. The CDR3 region has the DNA TGTGCCAGCAGTTTACGCGGGAGCGGGTATGAGCAGTTCTTC.

This clonotype was seen repeatedly, ten times or more. The CDR3 sequence is CASSLGLPYEQYF. The CDR3 region has the DNA TGTGCCAGCAGTTTGGGACTTCCATACGAGCAGTACTTC. The chain is built from TRBV6-2 or TRBV6-3 and TRBJ2-7; D perhaps matches TRBD2 (6 bases). V was pared by 4 bases and J by 4 bases, with 11 bases between. Per germline, CDR1 MNHEY and CDR2 SVGEGT. The CDR3 extends over 13 amino acids.

This clonotype was seen ten or more times. This chain links TRBV3-1 with TRBJ2-1; 7 positions agree with TRBD2. Germline CDR1 reads LGHDT; CDR2 reads YNNKEL (reference sequence). J gave up 5 bases and V 3 bases, and 4 bases lay outside the gene matches. The CDR3 is 14 residues long. CDR3 residues: CASSHSGVDNEQFF. CDR3 coding DNA: TGTGCCAGCAGCCACAGCGGGGTAGACAATGAGCAGTTCTTC.

The sample holds a few counts of this clonotype. The CDR3 sequence: CSAGDHRGVGTDTQYF. The DNA of the CDR3 is TGCAGTGCTGGGGACCACAGGGGCGTCGGGACAGATACGCAGTATTTT. This chain uses TRBV20-1 with TRBJ2-3; 7 nucleotides match TRBD1. Germline V gives CDR1 DFQATT, CDR2 SNEGSKA (reference sequence). The CDR3 is made up of 16 amino acids. V trimming: 5 bases; J trimming: 3 bases; junction bases outside the gene matches: 14.

This clonotype occurred many times. The chain joins TRBV27 to TRBJ1-2; 8 nucleotides line up with TRBD1. The CDR3 length is 15 residues. Germline lookup yields CDR1 MNHEY and CDR2 SMNVEV (reference sequence). Trimming cost V 2 bases and J 7 bases; bases outside gene matches: 9. The CDR3 DNA follows: TGTGCCAGCAGTTTAGCGGCGGACAGGGAGGTTGGCTACACCTTC. Translated, it gives CASSLAADREVGYTF.

V is TRBV5-1 and J is TRBJ2-1; 8 bases fit TRBD2. The germline V gene has CDR1 SGHRS and CDR2 YFSETQ. Losses at the gene ends were 4 bases for V and 8 bases for J; bases not matched to a gene: 5. CDR3 length: 13 residues. CDR3 residues: CASSPSGSYEQFF. The CDR3 DNA reads as TGCGCCAGCAGCCCCAGCGGGAGTTATGAGCAGTTCTTC.

This clonotype has a count of ten or more. V is TRBV5-6 and J is TRBJ2-3; D gene unclear. The CDR3 is 13 amino acids. V shed 0 bases and J shed 7 bases, with 9 bases lying between them. CDR1 is SGHDT, CDR2 YYEEEE, per germline. This CDR3 is CASSLASSNTQYF. In nucleotides, the CDR3 is TGTGCCAGCAGCTTGGCCTCGAGCAATACGCAGTATTTT.

This clonotype was counted only a few times. V is TRBV20-1 and J is TRBJ2-7; D call uncertain. The germline CDR1 and CDR2 sequences are DFQATT and SNEGSKA (reference sequence). The CDR3 is made up of 11 amino acids. Deletions cut 5 bases from V and 1 base from J, with 6 bases between. CDR3 region: CSAGPSYEQYF. The CDR3, as DNA: TGCAGTGCTGGCCCGTCCTACGAGCAGTACTTC.

This clonotype was counted at least ten times. This sequence joins TRBV27 and TRBJ2-7; no clear D gene. The J call is doubtful: the DNA matches TRBJ2-1 better. This CDR3 contains 14 residues. Germline V gene sequence: CDR1 MNHEY, CDR2 SMNVEV (reference sequence). In DNA, the CDR3 is TGTGCCAGCAGCTCAATATCCGGGTCCTACGAGCAGTTCTTC. The encoded protein is CASSSISGSYEQFF.

This clonotype was recorded a few times. The genes are TRBV24-1 and TRBJ1-3, with D perhaps matching TRBD1 (5 bases). V was pared by 2 bases and J by 7 bases, with 8 bases between. This CDR3 has 13 residues. Looked up from germline, CDR1 is KGHDR and CDR2 is SFDVKD. The CDR3 here is CATSDWDQNTIYF. Here the CDR3 DNA reads TGTGCCACCAGTGATTGGGACCAGAACACCATATATTTT.

This clonotype appeared many times. The chain links TRBV28 to TRBJ2-2; maybe TRBD1 (6 bases). From germline, CDR1 is MDHEN and CDR2 SYDVKM. The CDR3 is 14 residues long. The V gene lost 5 bases and the J gene lost 5 bases, with 12 bases spanning the gap. CDR3 in DNA: TGTGCCAGCAGTCCCCGGACAGTGACCGGGGAGCTGTTTTTT. It specifies CASSPRTVTGELFF.

This chain connects TRBV2 to TRBJ2-7; D is perhaps TRBD2 (6 bases). V lost 7 bases and J 7 bases, leaving 17 bases between the germline ends. The CDR3 extends over 13 amino acids. The V gene's germline CDR1 is SNHLY and CDR2 FYNNEI. The CDR3 is CASKWASVDEQYF. The CDR3 region has the DNA TGTGCCAGCAAGTGGGCTAGCGTAGATGAGCAGTACTTC.

This clonotype was seen at least ten times. This chain uses TRBV18 with TRBJ2-5; 12 nucleotides line up with TRBD2. The CDR3 contains 15 residues. The V gene end was trimmed by 1 base and the J gene end by 3 bases; junction bases not matched to a gene: 0. Per germline, CDR1 KGHSH and CDR2 LQKENI. The CDR3 spells CASSPRTSGEETQYF. DNA for the CDR3: TGTGCCAGCTCACCACGGACTAGCGGGGAAGAGACCCAGTACTTC. The full variable domain, rest sourced from reference TRBV18 and TRBJ2-5, is NAGVMQNPRHLVRRRGQEARLRCSPMKGHSHVYWYRQLPEEGLKFMVYLQKENIIDESGMPKERFSAEFPKEGPSILRIQQVVRGDSAAYFCASSPRTSGEETQYFGPGTRLLVL.

This clonotype has at least ten counts. This rearrangement joins TRBV7-9 to TRBJ2-1; D could derive from TRBD1 or TRBD2 (6 bases each). The CDR3 consists of 16 residues. Germline CDR1 is SEHNR and CDR2 is FQNEAQ (reference sequence). Trimming cost V 8 bases and J 8 bases, with 25 bases left between them. The DNA of the CDR3 is TGTGCCAGCTCCTCAACCGGGACACTACTAGCCGATGAGCAGTTCTTC. Its translation: CASSSTGTLLADEQFF. Full variable domain (outside the CDR3, taken from reference TRBV7-9 and TRBJ2-1): DTGVSQNPRHKITKRGQNVTFRCDPISEHNRLYWYRQTLGQGPEFLTYFQNEAQLEKSRLLSDRFSAERPKGSFSTLEIQRTEQGDSAMYLCASSSTGTLLADEQFFGPGTRLTVL.

This clonotype was seen repeatedly, ten times or more. V is TRBV6-1 and J is TRBJ2-1; D gene ambiguous. The CDR3 length is 14 residues. Trimming removed 5 bases from V and 4 bases from J, with 12 bases in between. Germline values: CDR1 MNHNS, CDR2 SASEGT. The CDR3 DNA reads TGTGCCAGCAGTCGAGCCCTGGATTACAATGAGCAGTTCTTC. This codes for CASSRALDYNEQFF.

This clonotype was observed many times. This rearrangement joins TRBV6-1 to TRBJ2-7, with D tentatively TRBD2 (6 bases). Trimming left V 5 bases short and J 1 base short, with 12 bases between. Germline V gene sequence: CDR1 MNHNS, CDR2 SASEGT. The CDR3 sequence is 14 residues long. The chain's CDR3 is CASSLAGRSYEQYF. In DNA form, the CDR3 reads TGTGCCAGCAGTTTGGCGGGACGTTCCTACGAGCAGTACTTC.

The V gene is TRBV12-3 or TRBV12-4, the J gene TRBJ2-1; D tentatively reads TRBD1 or TRBD2 (5 bases each). Trimming took off 7 bases at V and 9 bases at J, with 16 bases between the two ends. The CDR3 is 13 amino acids. The CDR3 protein is CASTGPLAVEQFF. In nucleotides, the CDR3 is TGTGCCAGCACGGGACCATTGGCAGTTGAGCAGTTCTTC.

This clonotype occurred many times. J is TRBJ1-2 and V is TRBV11-2; a possible D gene is TRBD1 (5 bases). The CDR3 is made up of 16 amino acids. Germline V gives CDR1 SGHAT, CDR2 FQNNGV. V gave up 0 bases and J gave up 4 bases, with 15 bases separating them. CDR3 DNA: TGTGCCAGCAGCTTAGATGGGCGACAGTCCTTCTATGGCTACACCTTC. It is translated as CASSLDGRQSFYGYTF.